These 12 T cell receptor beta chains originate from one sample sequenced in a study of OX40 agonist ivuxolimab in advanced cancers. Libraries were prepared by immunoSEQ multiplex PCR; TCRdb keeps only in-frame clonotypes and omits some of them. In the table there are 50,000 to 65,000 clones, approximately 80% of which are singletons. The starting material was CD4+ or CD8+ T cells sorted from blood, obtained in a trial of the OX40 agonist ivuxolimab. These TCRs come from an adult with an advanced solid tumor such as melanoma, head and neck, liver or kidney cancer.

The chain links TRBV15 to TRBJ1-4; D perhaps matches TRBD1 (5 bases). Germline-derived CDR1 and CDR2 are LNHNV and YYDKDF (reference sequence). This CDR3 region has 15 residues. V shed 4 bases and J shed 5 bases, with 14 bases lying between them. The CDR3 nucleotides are TGTGCCACCAGCACCGGGACGGGCCAGAATGAAAAACTGTTTTTT. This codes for CATSTGTGQNEKLFF.

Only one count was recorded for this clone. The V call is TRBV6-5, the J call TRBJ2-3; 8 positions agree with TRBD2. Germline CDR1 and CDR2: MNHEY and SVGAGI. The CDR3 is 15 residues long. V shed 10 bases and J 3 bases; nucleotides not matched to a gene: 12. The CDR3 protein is CATRSGGGKTDTQYF. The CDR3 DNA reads TGTGCCACTAGGTCCGGCGGGGGGAAAACAGATACGCAGTATTTT.

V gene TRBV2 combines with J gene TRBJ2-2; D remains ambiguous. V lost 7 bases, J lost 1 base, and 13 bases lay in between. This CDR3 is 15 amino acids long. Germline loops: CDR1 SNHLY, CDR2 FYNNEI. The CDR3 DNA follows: TGTGCCAGCACCAGGCAGCTCGGGAACACCGGGGAGCTGTTTTTT. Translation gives CASTRQLGNTGELFF.

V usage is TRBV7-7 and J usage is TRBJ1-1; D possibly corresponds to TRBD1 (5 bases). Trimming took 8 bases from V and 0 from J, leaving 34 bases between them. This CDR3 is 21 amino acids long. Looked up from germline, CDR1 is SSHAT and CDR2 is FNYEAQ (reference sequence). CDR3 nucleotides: TGTGCCAGCCGCGGGGGGAGGGCACCCAAGGGGAGCCGTTCCATGAACACTGAAGCTTTCTTT. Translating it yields CASRGGRAPKGSRSMNTEAFF.

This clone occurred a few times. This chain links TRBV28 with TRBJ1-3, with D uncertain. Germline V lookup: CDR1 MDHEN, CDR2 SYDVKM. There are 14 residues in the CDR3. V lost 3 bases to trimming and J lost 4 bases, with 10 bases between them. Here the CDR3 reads CASSLSRTGNTIYF. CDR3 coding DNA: TGTGCCAGCAGTTTGTCCCGGACCGGAAACACCATATATTTT.

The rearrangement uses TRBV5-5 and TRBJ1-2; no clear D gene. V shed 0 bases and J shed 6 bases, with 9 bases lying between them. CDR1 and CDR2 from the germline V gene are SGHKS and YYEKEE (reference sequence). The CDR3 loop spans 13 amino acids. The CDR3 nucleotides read TGTGCCAGCAGCTTGGGGTTTTTGGATGGCTACACCTTC. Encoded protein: CASSLGFLDGYTF.

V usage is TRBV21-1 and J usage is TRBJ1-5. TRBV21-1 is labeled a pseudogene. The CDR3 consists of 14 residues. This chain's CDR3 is CASSNRMSNQPQHF. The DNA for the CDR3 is TGTGCCAGCAGCAATCGGATGAGCAATCAGCCCCAGCATTTT.

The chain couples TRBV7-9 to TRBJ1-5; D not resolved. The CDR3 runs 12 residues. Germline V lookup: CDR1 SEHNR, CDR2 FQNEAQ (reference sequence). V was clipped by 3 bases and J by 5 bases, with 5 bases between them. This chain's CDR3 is CASSFSHQPQHF. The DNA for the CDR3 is TGTGCCAGCAGCTTTAGTCATCAGCCCCAGCATTTT.

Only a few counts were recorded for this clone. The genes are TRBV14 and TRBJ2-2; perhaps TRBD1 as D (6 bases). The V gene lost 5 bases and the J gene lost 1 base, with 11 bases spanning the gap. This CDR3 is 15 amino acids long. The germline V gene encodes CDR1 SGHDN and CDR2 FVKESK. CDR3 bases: TGTGCCAGCAGCGGGAAGACAGGGAACACCGGGGAGCTGTTTTTT. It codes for CASSGKTGNTGELFF.

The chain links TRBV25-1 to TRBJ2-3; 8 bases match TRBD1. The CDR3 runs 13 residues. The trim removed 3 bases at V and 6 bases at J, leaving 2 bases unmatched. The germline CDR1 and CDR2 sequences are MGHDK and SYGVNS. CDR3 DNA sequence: TGTGCCAGCAGTGAGTACAGGGGGGATACGCAGTATTTT. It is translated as CASSEYRGDTQYF.

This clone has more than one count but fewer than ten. CDR3 amino acids: CTSSQDQRQTFATNEKLFF. CDR3 in DNA: TGCACCAGCAGCCAAGATCAACGGCAAACTTTTGCAACTAATGAAAAACTGTTTTTT. The chain employs TRBV1 and TRBJ1-4. TRBV1 has pseudogene status. CDR3 length: 19 amino acids.

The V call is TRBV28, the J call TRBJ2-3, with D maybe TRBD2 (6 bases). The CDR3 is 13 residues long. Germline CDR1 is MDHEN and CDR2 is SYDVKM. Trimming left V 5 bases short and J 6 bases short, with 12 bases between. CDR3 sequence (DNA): TGTGCCAGCAGTACTGGGGGGAGGGATACGCAGTATTTT. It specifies CASSTGGRDTQYF.